This TCR beta chain is from a study of neurological immune-mediated disorders. General study points: Levels of TCR clonal expansion peaked in HTLV-1-associated myelopathy and reached their lowest in multiple sclerosis, under those of healthy controls. None of the CDR3 amino acid sequences of expanded clones recurred across subjects, suggesting private repertoires in all groups.

From germline, CDR1 is SQVTM and CDR2 ANQGSEA. The CDR3 is 10 amino acids. This clonotype was picked up many times. What it binds is unknown. 5'RACE with 10-nucleotide random UMIs produced the cDNA. TCRdb used MiXCR to reprocess the 5' RACE reads, holding one entry per CDR3 protein. The sample carries around 17,000 distinct CDR3 sequences, about 20% recorded once. Sequencing input: PBMCs. This receptor was obtained from a man over 45 in good health. The chain uses TRBV29-1 and TRBJ2-5; 7 nucleotides align to TRBD2. CDR3 sequence: CTSGQETQYF. CDR3 nucleotides: TGCACTAGCGGACAAGAGACCCAGTACTTC.